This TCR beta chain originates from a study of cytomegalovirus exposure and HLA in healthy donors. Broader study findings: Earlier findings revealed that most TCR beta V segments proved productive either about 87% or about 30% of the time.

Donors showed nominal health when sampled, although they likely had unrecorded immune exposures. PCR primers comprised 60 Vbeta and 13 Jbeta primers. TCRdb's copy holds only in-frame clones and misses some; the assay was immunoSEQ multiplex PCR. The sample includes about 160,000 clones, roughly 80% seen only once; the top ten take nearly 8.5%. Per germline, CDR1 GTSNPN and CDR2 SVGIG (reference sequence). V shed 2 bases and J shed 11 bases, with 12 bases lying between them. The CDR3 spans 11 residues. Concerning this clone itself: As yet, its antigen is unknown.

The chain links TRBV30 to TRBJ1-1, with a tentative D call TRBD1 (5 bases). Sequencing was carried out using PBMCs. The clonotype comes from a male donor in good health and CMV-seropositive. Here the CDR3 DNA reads TGTGCCTGGAGTATGACAGCTAGGGCTTTCTTT. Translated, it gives CAWSMTARAFF. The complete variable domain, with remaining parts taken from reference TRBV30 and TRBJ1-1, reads SQTIHQWPATLVQPVGSPLSLECTVEGTSNPNLYWYRQAAGRGLQLLFYSVGIGQISSEVPQNLSASRPQDRQFILSSKKLLLSDSGFYLCAWSMTARAFFGQGTRLTVV.